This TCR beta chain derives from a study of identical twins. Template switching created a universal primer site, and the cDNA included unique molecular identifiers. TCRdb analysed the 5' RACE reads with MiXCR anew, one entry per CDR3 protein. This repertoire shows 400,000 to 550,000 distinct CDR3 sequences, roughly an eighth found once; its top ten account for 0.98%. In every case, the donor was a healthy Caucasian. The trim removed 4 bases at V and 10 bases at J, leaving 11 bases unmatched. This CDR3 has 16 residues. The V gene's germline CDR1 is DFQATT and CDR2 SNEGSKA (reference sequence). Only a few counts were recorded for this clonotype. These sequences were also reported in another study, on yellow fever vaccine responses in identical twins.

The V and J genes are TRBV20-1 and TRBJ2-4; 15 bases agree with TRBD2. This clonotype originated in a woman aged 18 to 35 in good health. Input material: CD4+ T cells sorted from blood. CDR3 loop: CSATIGLAGGPIIQYF. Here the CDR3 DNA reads TGCAGTGCTACAATTGGACTAGCGGGAGGGCCAATTATTCAGTACTTC.